This is a list of T cell receptor beta chains from one sample in a study of CD8 T cells in ankylosing spondylitis. In TCRdb, the 5' RACE reads were re-called with MiXCR into one record per CDR3 protein. The sample yields tens of thousands of distinct CDR3 sequences, under 5.5% seen once. The sample taken for sequencing was blood, either unsorted or a sorted T cell fraction (not recorded which). All receptors derive from a male donor with ankylosing spondylitis or in good health (not recorded which). Both conserved end residues are part of each CDR3. Fields, in order: D gene, J gene, V gene, clone size, CDR3 protein. A D gene is named only where the DNA matches it firmly. Clone size is given for some rows only: seen once, a few or many times, or a class if the clone is expanded.

>.|TRBJ1-5|TRBV12-3/TRBV12-4|many
CASSLAEQPQHF
>.|TRBJ2-3|TRBV29-1|many
CSVENTDTDTQYF
>TRBD2|TRBJ2-1|TRBV30|many
CAWSVWLAGEQFF
>.|TRBJ2-1|TRBV12-3/TRBV12-4|once
CASSFGQDPYNAQFF
>TRBD1|TRBJ2-5|TRBV19|many
CASSVDRVQETQYF
>TRBD1|TRBJ2-1|TRBV27|few
CASSLTGVVDEQFF
>.|TRBJ1-1|TRBV28|many
CASSFLPGVVNTEAFF
>TRBD1|TRBJ1-2|TRBV27|many
CASWATGTGGYGYTF
>.|TRBJ2-3|TRBV28|many
CASSLLLEKFLSTDTQYF
>.|TRBJ1-2|TRBV7-6|many
CASSGDGYTF
>.|TRBJ1-6|TRBV12-3/TRBV12-4|many
CASSFSSGGGSPLHF
>.|TRBJ2-6|TRBV11-2|.
CASSAEPGPSGANVLTF
>TRBD1|TRBJ2-3|TRBV23-1|many
CASYPTGADTQYF
>.|TRBJ2-5|TRBV7-2|many
CASSFQETQYF
>.|TRBJ2-1|TRBV10-3|many
CAISEPQDNEQFF
>.|TRBJ2-5|TRBV28|many
CASSLWQEEETQYF
>TRBD1|TRBJ1-1|TRBV9|many
CASSVSGTGATEAFF